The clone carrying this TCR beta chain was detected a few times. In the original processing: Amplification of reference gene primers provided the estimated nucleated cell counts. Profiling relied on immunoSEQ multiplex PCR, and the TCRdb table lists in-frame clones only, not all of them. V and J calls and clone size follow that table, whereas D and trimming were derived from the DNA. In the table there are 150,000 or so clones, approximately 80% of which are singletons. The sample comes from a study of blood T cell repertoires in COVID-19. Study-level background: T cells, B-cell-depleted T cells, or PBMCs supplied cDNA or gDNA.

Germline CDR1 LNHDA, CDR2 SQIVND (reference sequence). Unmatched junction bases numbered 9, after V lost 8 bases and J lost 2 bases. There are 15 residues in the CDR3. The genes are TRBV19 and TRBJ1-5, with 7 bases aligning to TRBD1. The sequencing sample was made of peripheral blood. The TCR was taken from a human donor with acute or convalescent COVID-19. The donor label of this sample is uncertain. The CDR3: CASRGAGQGNQPQHF. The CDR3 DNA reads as TGTGCCAGTCGAGGAGCAGGACAGGGCAATCAGCCCCAGCATTTT.